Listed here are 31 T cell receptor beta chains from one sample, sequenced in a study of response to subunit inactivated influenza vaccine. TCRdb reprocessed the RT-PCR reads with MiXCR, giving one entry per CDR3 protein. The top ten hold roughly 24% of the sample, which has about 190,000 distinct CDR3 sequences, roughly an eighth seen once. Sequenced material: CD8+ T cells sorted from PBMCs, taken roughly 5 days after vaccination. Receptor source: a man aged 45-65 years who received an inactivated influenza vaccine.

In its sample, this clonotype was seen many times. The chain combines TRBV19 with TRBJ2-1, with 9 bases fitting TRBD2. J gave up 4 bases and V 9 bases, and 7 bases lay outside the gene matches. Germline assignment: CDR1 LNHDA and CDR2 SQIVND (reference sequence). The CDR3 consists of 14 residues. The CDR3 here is CASGEGLAYNEQFF. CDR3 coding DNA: TGTGCCAGCGGGGAGGGACTAGCTTACAATGAGCAGTTCTTC.

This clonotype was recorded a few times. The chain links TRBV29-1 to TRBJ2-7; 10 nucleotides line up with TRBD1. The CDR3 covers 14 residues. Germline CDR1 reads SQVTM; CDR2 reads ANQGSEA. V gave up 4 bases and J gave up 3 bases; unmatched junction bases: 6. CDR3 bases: TGCAGCGTTGTTGGACAGGGGGACCTCTACGAGCAGTACTTC. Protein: CSVVGQGDLYEQYF.

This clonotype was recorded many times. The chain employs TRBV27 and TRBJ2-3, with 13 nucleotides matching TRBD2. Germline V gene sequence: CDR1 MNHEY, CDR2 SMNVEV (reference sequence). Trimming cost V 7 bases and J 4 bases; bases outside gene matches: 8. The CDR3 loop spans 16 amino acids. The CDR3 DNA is TGTGCCAGCACCCTACTAGCGGGAGGGCCCCCAGATACGCAGTATTTT. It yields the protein CASTLLAGGPPDTQYF.

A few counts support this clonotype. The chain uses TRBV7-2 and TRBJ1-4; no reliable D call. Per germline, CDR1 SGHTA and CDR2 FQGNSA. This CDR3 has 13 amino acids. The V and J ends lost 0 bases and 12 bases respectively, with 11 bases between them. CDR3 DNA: TGTGCCAGCAGCTTAGCCAACTCCCAGGAACTGTTTTTT. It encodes CASSLANSQELFF.

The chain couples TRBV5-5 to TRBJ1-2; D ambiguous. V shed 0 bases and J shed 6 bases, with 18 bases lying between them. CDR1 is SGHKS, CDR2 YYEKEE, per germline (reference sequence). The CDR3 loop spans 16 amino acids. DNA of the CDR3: TGTGCCAGCAGCTTGGACCCCGCCGGGGTTTCCCATGGCTACACCTTC. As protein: CASSLDPAGVSHGYTF.

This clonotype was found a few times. The CDR3: CASSVPGSYSGELFF. In DNA form, the CDR3 reads TGTGCCAGCAGCGTTCCGGGATCTTATTCCGGGGAGCTGTTTTTT. The rearrangement joins TRBV7-9 to TRBJ2-2; tentatively, D is TRBD2 (5 bases). The V end lost 5 bases, the J end lost 6 bases, and 16 bases lay between the germline ends. This CDR3 is 15 amino acids long. Germline V gene lookup returns CDR1 SEHNR and CDR2 FQNEAQ (reference sequence). The full variable domain, in which reference TRBV7-9 and TRBJ2-2 provide the parts outside the CDR3, is DTGVSQNPRHKITKRGQNVTFRCDPISEHNRLYWYRQTLGQGPEFLTYFQNEAQLEKSRLLSDRFSAERPKGSFSTLEIQRTEQGDSAMYLCASSVPGSYSGELFFGEGSRLTVL.

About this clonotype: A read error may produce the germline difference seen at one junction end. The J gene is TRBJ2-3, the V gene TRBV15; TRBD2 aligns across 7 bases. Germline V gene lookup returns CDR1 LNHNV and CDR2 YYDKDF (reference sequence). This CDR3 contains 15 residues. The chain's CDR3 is CTTSTLAVSTDTQYF. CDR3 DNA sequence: TGTACCACCAGCACGCTAGCGGTTAGCACAGATACGCAGTATTTT.

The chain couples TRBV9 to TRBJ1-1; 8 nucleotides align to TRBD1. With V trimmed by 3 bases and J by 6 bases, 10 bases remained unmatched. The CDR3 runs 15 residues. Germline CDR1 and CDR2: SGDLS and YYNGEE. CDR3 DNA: TGTGCCAGCAGCGCGGGGGGCAGGGGGCGTTCTGAAGCTTTCTTT. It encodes CASSAGGRGRSEAFF.

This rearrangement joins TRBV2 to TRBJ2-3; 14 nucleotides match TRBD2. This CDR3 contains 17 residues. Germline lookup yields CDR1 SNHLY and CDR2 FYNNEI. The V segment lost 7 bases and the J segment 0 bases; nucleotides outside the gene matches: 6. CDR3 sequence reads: CASTWTSGRSSTDTQYF. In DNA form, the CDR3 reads TGTGCCAGCACCTGGACTAGCGGGAGGTCTAGCACAGATACGCAGTATTTT.

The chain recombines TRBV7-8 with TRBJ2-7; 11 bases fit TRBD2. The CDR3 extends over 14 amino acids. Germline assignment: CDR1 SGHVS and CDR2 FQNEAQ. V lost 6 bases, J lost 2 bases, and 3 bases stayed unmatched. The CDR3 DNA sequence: TGTGCCAGCAGTACTAGCGGGGGACCCTACGAGCAGTACTTC. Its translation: CASSTSGGPYEQYF. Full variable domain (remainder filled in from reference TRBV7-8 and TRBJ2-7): GAGVSQSPRYKVAKRGQDVALRCDPISGHVSLFWYQQALGQGPEFLTYFQNEAQLDKSGLPSDRFFAERPEGSVSTLKIQRTQQEDSAVYLCASSTSGGPYEQYFGPGTRLTVT.

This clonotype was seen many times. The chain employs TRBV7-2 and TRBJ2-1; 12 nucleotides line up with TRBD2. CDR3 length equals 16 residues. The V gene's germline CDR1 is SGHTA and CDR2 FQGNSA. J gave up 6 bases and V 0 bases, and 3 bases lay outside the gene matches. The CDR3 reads CASSLAGLAGSNEQFF. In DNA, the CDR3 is TGTGCCAGCAGCTTAGCAGGACTAGCGGGAAGCAATGAGCAGTTCTTC.

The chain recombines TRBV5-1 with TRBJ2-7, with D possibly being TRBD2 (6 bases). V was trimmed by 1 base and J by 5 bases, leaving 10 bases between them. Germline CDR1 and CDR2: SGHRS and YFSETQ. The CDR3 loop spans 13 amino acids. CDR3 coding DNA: TGCGCCAGCAGCTTGCCGGGACTCGACGAGCAGTACTTC. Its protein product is CASSLPGLDEQYF. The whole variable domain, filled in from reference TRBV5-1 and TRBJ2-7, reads KAGVTQTPRYLIKTRGQQVTLSCSPISGHRSVSWYQQTPGQGLQFLFEYFSETQRNKGNFPGRFSGRQFSNSRSEMNVSTLELGDSALYLCASSLPGLDEQYFGPGTRLTVT.

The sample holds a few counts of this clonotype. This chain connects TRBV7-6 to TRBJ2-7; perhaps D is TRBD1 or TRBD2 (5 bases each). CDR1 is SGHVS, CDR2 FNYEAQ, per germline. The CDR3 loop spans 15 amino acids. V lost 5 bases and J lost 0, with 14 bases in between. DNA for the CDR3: TGTGCCAGCAGCAGGGACCTCACGACCTCCTACGAGCAGTACTTC. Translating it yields CASSRDLTTSYEQYF.

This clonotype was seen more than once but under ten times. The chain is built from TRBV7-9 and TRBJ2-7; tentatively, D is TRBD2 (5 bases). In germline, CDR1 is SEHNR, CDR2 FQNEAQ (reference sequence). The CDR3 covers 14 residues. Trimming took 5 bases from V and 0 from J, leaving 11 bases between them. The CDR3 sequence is CASSPPGNSYEQYF. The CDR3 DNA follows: TGTGCCAGCAGCCCTCCGGGGAACTCCTACGAGCAGTACTTC.

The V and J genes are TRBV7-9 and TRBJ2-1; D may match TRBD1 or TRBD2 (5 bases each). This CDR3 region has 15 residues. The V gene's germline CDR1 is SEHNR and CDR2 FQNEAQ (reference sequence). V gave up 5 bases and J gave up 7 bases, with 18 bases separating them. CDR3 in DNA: TGTGCCAGCAGCCCCTCGGGAAGGGGAAAAAATGAGCAGTTCTTC. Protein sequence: CASSPSGRGKNEQFF.

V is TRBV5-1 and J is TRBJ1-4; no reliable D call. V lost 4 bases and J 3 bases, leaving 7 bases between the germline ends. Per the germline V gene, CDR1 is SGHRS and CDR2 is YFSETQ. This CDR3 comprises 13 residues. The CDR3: CASSDTPNEKLFF. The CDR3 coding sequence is TGCGCCAGCAGCGATACCCCTAATGAAAAACTGTTTTTT.

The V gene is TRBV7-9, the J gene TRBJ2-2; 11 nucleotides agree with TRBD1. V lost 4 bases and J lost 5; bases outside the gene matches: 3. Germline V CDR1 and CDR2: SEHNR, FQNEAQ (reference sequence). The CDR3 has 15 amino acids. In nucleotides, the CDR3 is TGTGCCAGCAGCTCCGGGACAGGGGGGACCGGGGAGCTGTTTTTT. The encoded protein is CASSSGTGGTGELFF.

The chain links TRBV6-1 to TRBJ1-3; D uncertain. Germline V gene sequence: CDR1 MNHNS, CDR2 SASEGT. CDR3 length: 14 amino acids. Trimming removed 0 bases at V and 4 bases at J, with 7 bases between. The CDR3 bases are TGTGCCAGCAGTGAAGCACCCCAAGGAAACACCATATATTTT. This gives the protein CASSEAPQGNTIYF.

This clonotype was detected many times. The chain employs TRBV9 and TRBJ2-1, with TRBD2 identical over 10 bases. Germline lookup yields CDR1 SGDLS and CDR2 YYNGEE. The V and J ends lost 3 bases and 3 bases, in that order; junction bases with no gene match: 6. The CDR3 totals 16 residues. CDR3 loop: CASSGPSGSLYNEQFF. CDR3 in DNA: TGTGCCAGCAGCGGTCCTAGCGGGAGTCTCTACAATGAGCAGTTCTTC.

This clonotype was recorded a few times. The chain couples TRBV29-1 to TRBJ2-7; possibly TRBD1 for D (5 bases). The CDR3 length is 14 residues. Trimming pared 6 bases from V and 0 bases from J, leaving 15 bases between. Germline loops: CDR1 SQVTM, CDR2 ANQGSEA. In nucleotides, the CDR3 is TGCAGCGTCTTGTCGGCAGGGCTCTCCTACGAGCAGTACTTC. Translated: CSVLSAGLSYEQYF.

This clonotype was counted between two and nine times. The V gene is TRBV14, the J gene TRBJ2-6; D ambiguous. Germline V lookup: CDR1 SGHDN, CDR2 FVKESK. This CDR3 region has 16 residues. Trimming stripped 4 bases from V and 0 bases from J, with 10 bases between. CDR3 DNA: TGTGCCAGCAGCCCCATACATGGCTCTGGGGCCAACGTCCTGACTTTC. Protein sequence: CASSPIHGSGANVLTF.

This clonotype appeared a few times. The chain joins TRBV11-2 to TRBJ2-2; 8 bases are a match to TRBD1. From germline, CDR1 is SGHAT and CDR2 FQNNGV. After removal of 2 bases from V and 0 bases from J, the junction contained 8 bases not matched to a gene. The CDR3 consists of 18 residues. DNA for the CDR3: TGTGCCAGCAGCTTATGGGCAGGGGGCCCGTCGAACACCGGGGAGCTGTTTTTT. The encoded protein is CASSLWAGGPSNTGELFF.

CDR3 bases: TGTGCCAGCAGCCCAGCCGGGACCGGCAACACCGGGGAGCTGTTTTTT. Translated: CASSPAGTGNTGELFF. This chain connects TRBV12-3 or TRBV12-4 to TRBJ2-2; D tentatively fits TRBD1 or TRBD2 (5 bases each). The CDR3 is 16 residues long. Between the trimmed V and J ends, which lost 6 bases and 2 bases, there was a span of 16 bases.

CDR3 sequence (DNA): TGTGCCAGCAGCGTTTTTCATCGGCCAGATACGCAGTATTTT. Its translation: CASSVFHRPDTQYF. V and J are TRBV9 and TRBJ2-3; D gene uncertain. CDR1 is SGDLS, CDR2 YYNGEE, per germline. Trimming shortened V by 2 bases and J by 4 bases, and 11 bases separated the two germline ends. This CDR3 is built from 14 residues.

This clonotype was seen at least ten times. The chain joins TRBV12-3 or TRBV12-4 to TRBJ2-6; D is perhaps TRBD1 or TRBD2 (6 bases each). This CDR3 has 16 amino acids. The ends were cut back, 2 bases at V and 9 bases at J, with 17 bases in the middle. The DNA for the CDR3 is TGTGCCAGCAGTTTACTCCTACAGGGAGGTGGCAACGTCCTGACTTTC. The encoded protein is CASSLLLQGGGNVLTF.

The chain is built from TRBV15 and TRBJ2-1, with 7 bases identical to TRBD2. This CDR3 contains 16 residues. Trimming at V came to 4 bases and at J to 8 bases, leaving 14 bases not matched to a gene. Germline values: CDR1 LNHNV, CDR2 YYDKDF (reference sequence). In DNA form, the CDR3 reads TGTGCCACCAGCATAGGGGTGACTAGCATTGGCGATGAGCAGTTCTTC. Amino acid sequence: CATSIGVTSIGDEQFF. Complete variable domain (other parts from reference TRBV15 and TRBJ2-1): DAMVIQNPRYQVTQFGKPVTLSCSQTLNHNVMYWYQQKSSQAPKLLFHYYDKDFNNEADTPDNFQSRRPNTSFCFLDIRSPGLGDTAMYLCATSIGVTSIGDEQFFGPGTRLTVL.

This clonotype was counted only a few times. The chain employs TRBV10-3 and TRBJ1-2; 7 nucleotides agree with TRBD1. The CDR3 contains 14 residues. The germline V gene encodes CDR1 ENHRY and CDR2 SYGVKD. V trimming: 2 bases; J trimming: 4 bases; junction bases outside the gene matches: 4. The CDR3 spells CAISEAGGGYGYTF. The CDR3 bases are TGTGCCATCAGTGAGGCAGGGGGGGGCTATGGCTACACCTTC.

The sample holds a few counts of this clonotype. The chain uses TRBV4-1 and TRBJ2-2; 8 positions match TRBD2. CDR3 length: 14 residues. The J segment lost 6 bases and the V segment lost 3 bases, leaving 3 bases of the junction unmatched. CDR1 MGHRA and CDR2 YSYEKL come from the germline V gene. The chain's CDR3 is CASSQIGGAGELFF. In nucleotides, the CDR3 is TGCGCCAGCAGCCAGATCGGGGGGGCCGGGGAGCTGTTTTTT.

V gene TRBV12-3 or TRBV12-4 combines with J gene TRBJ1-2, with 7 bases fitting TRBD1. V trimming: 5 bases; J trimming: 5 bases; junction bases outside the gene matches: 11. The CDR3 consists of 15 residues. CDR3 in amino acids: CASSLSGTESYGYTF. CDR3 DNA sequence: TGTGCCAGCAGTCTCTCCGGGACAGAAAGTTATGGCTACACCTTC.

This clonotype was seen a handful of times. The CDR3, as DNA: TGTGCCAGCAGCCCGCGGACTAGCGGGAGATCCGACGAGCAGTACTTC. Its protein is CASSPRTSGRSDEQYF. The chain uses TRBV9 and TRBJ2-7; 13 bases match TRBD2. The CDR3 covers 16 residues. V was clipped by 4 bases and J by 5 bases; unmatched bases: 9. Germline assignment: CDR1 SGDLS and CDR2 YYNGEE.

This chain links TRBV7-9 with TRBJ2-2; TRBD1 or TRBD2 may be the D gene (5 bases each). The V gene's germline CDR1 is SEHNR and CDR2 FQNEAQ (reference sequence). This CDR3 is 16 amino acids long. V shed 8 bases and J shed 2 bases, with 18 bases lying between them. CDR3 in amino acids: CASLNDGTDNTGELFF. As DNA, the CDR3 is TGTGCCAGCCTTAACGACGGGACGGACAACACCGGGGAGCTGTTTTTT. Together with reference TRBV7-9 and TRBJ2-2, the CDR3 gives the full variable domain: DTGVSQNPRHKITKRGQNVTFRCDPISEHNRLYWYRQTLGQGPEFLTYFQNEAQLEKSRLLSDRFSAERPKGSFSTLEIQRTEQGDSAMYLCASLNDGTDNTGELFFGEGSRLTVL.